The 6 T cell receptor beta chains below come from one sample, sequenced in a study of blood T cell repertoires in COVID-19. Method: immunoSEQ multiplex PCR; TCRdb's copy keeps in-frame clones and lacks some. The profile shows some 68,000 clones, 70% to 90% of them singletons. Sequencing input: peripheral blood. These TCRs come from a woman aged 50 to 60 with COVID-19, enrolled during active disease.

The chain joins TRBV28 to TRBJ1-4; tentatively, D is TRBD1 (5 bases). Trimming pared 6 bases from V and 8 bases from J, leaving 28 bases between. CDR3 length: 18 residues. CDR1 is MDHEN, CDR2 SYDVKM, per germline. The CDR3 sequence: CASSSFQGLSWVGEKLFF. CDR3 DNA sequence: TGTGCCAGCAGCTCCTTCCAGGGTCTCTCCTGGGTTGGCGAAAAACTGTTTTTT.

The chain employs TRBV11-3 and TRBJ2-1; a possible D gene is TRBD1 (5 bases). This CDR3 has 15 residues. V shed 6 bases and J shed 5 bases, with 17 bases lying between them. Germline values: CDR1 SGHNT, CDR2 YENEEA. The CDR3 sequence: CASSPRQGDNNEQFF. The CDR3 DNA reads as TGTGCCAGCAGTCCGAGACAAGGGGATAACAATGAGCAGTTCTTC.

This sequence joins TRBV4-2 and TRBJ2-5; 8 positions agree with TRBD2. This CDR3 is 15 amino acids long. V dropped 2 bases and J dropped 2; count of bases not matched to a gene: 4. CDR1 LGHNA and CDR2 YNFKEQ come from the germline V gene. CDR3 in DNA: TGTGCCAGCAGCCAACGGGGGGGGACGCAAGAGACCCAGTACTTC. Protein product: CASSQRGGTQETQYF.

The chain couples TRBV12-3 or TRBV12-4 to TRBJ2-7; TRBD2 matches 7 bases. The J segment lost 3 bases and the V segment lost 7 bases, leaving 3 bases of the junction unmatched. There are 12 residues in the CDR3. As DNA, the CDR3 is TGTGCCAGCAAGCGGGGATACTACGAGCAGTACTTC. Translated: CASKRGYYEQYF.

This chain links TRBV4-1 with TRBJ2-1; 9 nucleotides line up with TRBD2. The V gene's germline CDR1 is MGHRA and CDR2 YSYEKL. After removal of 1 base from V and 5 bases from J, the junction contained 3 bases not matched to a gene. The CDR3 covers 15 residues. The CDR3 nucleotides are TGCGCCAGCAGCCAAGGGGGACTAGCTCACAATGAGCAGTTCTTC. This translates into CASSQGGLAHNEQFF.

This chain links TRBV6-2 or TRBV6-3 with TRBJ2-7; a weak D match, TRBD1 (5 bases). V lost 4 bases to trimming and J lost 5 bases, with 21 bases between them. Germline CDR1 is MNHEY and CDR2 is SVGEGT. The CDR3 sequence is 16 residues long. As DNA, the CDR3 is TGTGCCAGCAGTTCCCCTCAGGGCGGTATTCTCCACGAGCAGTACTTC. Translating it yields CASSSPQGGILHEQYF.